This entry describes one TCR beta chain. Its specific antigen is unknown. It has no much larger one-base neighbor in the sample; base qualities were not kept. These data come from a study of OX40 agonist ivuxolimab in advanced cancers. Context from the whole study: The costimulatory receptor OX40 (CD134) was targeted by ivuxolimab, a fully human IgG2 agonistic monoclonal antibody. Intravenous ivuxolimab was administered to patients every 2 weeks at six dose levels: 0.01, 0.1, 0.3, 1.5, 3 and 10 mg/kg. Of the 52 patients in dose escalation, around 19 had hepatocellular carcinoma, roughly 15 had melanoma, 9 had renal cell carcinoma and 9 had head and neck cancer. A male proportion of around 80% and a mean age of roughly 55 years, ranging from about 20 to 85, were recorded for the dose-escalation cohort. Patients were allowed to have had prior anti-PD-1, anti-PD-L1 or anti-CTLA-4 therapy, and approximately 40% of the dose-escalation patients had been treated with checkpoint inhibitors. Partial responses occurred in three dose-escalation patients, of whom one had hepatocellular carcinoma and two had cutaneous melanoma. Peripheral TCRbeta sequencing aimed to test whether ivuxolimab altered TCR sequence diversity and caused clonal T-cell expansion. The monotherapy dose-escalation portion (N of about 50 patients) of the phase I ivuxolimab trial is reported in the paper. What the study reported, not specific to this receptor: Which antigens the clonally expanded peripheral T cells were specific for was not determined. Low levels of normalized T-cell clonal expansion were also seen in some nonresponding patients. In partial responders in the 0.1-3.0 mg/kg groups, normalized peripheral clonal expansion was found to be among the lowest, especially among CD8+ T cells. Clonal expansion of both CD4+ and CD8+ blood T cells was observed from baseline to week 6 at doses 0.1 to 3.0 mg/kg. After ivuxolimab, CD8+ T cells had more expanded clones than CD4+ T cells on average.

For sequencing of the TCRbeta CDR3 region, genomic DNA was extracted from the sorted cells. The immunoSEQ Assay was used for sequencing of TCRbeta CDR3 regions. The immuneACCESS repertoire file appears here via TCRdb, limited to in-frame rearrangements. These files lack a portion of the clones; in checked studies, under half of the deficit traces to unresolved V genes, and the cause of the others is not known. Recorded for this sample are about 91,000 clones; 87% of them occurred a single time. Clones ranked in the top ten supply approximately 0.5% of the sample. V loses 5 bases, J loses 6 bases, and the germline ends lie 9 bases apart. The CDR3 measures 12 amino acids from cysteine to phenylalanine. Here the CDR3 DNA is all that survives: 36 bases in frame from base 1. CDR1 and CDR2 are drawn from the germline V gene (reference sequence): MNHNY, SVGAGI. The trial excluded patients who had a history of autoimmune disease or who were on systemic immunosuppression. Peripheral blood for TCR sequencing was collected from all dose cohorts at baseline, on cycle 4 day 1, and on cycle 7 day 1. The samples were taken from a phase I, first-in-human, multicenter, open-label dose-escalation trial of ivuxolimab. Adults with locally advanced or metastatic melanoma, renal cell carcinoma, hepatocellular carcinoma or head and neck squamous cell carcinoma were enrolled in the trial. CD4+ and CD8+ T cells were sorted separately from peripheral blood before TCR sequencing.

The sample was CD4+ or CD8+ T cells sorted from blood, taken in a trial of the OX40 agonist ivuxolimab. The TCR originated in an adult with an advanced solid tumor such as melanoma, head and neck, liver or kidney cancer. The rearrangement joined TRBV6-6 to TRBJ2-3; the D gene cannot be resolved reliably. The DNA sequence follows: TGTGCCAGCAGTCCCCTAGGGGATACGCAGTATTTT. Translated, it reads CASSPLGDTQYF.